Described below is a single TCR beta chain sequence and its context. The data originate from a study of shared T cell receptors in the human thymus. Produced via immunoSEQ multiplex PCR; TCRdb's table is partial and in-frame only. The data contain hundreds of thousands of clones, more than 75% of them singletons. This CDR3 has 16 amino acids. From germline, CDR1 is SGHVS and CDR2 FNYEAQ. The V gene end was trimmed by 0 bases and the J gene end by 2 bases; junction bases not matched to a gene: 6. This same sample was also part of a study on human thymus T cells.

The chain links TRBV7-6 to TRBJ1-1; 7 positions agree with TRBD1. The sequenced material came from thymocytes. This sequence originates from a boy under three years old with a congenital heart defect. The CDR3 DNA reads TGTGCCAGCAGCTTAGCTCAGGGGGTTAGTAACACTGAAGCTTTCTTT. Translation: CASSLAQGVSNTEAFF.